The next 17 T cell receptor beta chains were all read from a single sample in a study of blood T cell repertoires in COVID-19. Profiling relied on immunoSEQ multiplex PCR, and the TCRdb table lists in-frame clones only, not all of them. The sample gives about 220,000 clones, 82% of which show up once; around 3.4% is in the top ten. The sequencing input was PBMCs or T cells enriched from blood (not recorded which). These receptors originate from a woman aged 55-70 years who had recovered from COVID-19.

This CDR3 is CASSPGGLNTEAFF. CDR3 in DNA: TGTGCCAGTAGCCCGGGAGGGCTGAACACTGAAGCTTTCTTT. The chain links TRBV19 to TRBJ1-1; D uncertain. The CDR3 is 14 residues long. Trimming left V 6 bases short and J 0 bases short, with 11 bases between. In germline, CDR1 is LNHDA, CDR2 SQIVND (reference sequence).

The chain recombines TRBV4-2 with TRBJ1-2; 7 bases line up with TRBD1. Per germline, CDR1 LGHNA and CDR2 YNFKEQ. Unmatched junction bases numbered 7, after V lost 4 bases and J lost 2 bases. The CDR3 length is 15 residues. CDR3 loop: CASSPPDRPNYGYTF. The CDR3 DNA reads as TGTGCCAGCAGCCCTCCGGACAGGCCCAACTATGGCTACACCTTC.

J is TRBJ2-5 and V is TRBV19; tentatively, D is TRBD1 (5 bases). The germline V gene encodes CDR1 LNHDA and CDR2 SQIVND (reference sequence). CDR3 size: 14 residues. V lost 1 base and J 3 bases, leaving 9 bases between the germline ends. This CDR3 reads CASSIAGREETQYF. Written as DNA, the CDR3 is TGTGCCAGTAGTATAGCGGGCAGGGAAGAGACCCAGTACTTC.

The V and J genes are TRBV2 and TRBJ2-6; 12 bases map to TRBD1. J was trimmed by 2 bases and V by 7 bases; bases with no gene match: 3. Germline V gives CDR1 SNHLY, CDR2 FYNNEI. There are 16 residues in the CDR3. This CDR3 is CASNRDRGPGANVLTF. In DNA, the CDR3 is TGTGCCAGCAACCGGGACAGGGGGCCTGGGGCCAACGTCCTGACTTTC.

The genes are TRBV19 and TRBJ2-5; TRBD2 aligns across 10 bases. This CDR3 has 16 amino acids. Trimming cost V 4 bases and J 6 bases; bases outside gene matches: 11. The germline V gene encodes CDR1 LNHDA and CDR2 SQIVND (reference sequence). This CDR3 reads CASSTASGGVAKTQYF. Written as DNA, the CDR3 is TGTGCCAGTAGTACGGCTAGCGGGGGAGTCGCAAAGACCCAGTACTTC.

The chain joins TRBV21-1 to TRBJ1-2; the listed D gene, TRBD1, was not tested against the DNA. TRBV21-1 represents a pseudogene. CDR3 length: 15 amino acids. Written as DNA, the CDR3 is TGTGCCAGCAGCACTTACAGGGTGGGTAACTATGGCTACACCTTC. Residues: CASSTYRVGNYGYTF.

This clone was counted once. The genes are TRBV7-9 and TRBJ1-1, with a possible D match to TRBD1 (5 bases). Looked up from germline, CDR1 is SEHNR and CDR2 is FQNEAQ (reference sequence). The V gene lost 5 bases and the J gene lost 3 bases, with 10 bases spanning the gap. The length of the CDR3 is 13 residues. The CDR3: CASSRQQDTEAFF. The CDR3 region has the DNA TGTGCCAGCAGCCGACAGCAGGACACTGAAGCTTTCTTT.

The chain couples TRBV12-3 or TRBV12-4 to TRBJ2-5; D unresolved. V was pared by 1 base and J by 3 bases, with 6 bases between. There are 13 residues in the CDR3. CDR3 sequence: CASSLGNKETQYF. In DNA form, the CDR3 reads TGTGCCAGCAGTTTAGGCAACAAAGAGACCCAGTACTTC.

This chain connects TRBV6-5 to TRBJ2-5; D may be TRBD2 (5 bases). Germline V lookup: CDR1 MNHEY, CDR2 SVGAGI. The germline V and J ends were trimmed by 2 bases and 1 base, with 11 bases remaining between them. The CDR3 has 15 residues. The CDR3 reads CASSYPLAGQETQYF. The CDR3, as DNA: TGTGCCAGCAGTTACCCCCTGGCGGGCCAAGAGACCCAGTACTTC.

The CDR3 nucleotides are TGTGCCAGCAGTTTATTGCGCAGCACAGATACGCAGTATTTT. Translation gives CASSLLRSTDTQYF. The gene calls are TRBV27 and TRBJ2-3; D remains ambiguous. Trimming shortened V by 1 base and J by 0 bases, and 5 bases separated the two germline ends. The CDR3 contains 14 residues. From germline, CDR1 is MNHEY and CDR2 SMNVEV (reference sequence).

This chain joins TRBV7-7 and TRBJ1-5; D possibly corresponds to TRBD1 (5 bases). This CDR3 comprises 16 residues. V lost 2 bases and J 11 bases, leaving 22 bases between the germline ends. The V gene's germline CDR1 is SSHAT and CDR2 FNYEAQ (reference sequence). CDR3 sequence: CASSLTEFGHLGAQHF. As DNA, the CDR3 is TGTGCCAGCAGCTTAACGGAATTTGGCCACCTAGGGGCCCAGCATTTT.

The genes are TRBV13 and TRBJ2-2, with 10 bases fitting TRBD2. After removal of 1 base from V and 4 bases from J, the junction contained 9 bases not matched to a gene. Germline V CDR1 and CDR2: PRHDT, FYEKMQ (reference sequence). There are 18 residues in the CDR3. Here the CDR3 reads CASSLELAGALGTGELFF. In DNA form, the CDR3 reads TGTGCCAGCAGCTTAGAGCTAGCGGGGGCTCTGGGCACCGGGGAGCTGTTTTTT.

The chain recombines TRBV5-1 with TRBJ2-2; TRBD1 matches at 8 bases. V gave up 4 bases and J gave up 6 bases; unmatched junction bases: 5. Germline lookup yields CDR1 SGHRS and CDR2 YFSETQ. CDR3 length: 14 residues. CDR3 sequence reads: CASSTQTGAGELFF. In nucleotides, the CDR3 is TGCGCCAGCAGCACGCAGACAGGGGCCGGGGAGCTGTTTTTT.

The chain joins TRBV7-2 to TRBJ1-2; D ambiguous. This CDR3 is built from 13 residues. Trimming took 8 bases from V and 5 from J, leaving 15 bases between them. Germline CDR1 and CDR2: SGHTA and FQGNSA. The DNA for the CDR3 is TGTGCCAGCCAAAACGGGGTGGGTTATGGCTACACCTTC. Translated: CASQNGVGYGYTF.

V gene TRBV7-6 combines with J gene TRBJ2-1; D is unresolved. Germline CDR1 reads SGHVS; CDR2 reads FNYEAQ. V lost 5 bases to trimming and J lost 9 bases, with 17 bases between them. The CDR3 sequence is 14 residues long. DNA for the CDR3: TGTGCCAGCAGCACGAGCGCCCGTGTCGGTGAGCAGTTCTTC. Protein: CASSTSARVGEQFF.

The J gene is TRBJ2-6, the V gene TRBV6-2 or TRBV6-3; maybe TRBD2 (6 bases). V was trimmed by 0 bases and J by 3 bases, leaving 24 bases between them. CDR1 is MNHEY, CDR2 SVGEGT, per germline. This CDR3 is 21 amino acids long. CDR3 amino acids: CASSYSVAEGLGTYGANVLTF. CDR3 in DNA: TGTGCCAGCAGTTACTCGGTGGCGGAGGGGCTCGGGACCTATGGGGCCAACGTCCTGACTTTC.

This rearrangement joins TRBV3-1 (or the pseudogene TRBV3-2) to TRBJ1-6; D is possibly TRBD1 (5 bases). This CDR3 contains 17 residues. CDR1 is LGHDT, CDR2 YNNKEL, per germline (reference sequence). Deletions cut 6 bases from V and 4 bases from J, with 19 bases between. The CDR3 coding sequence is TGTGCCAGCAGGGACAAGGGGTCGGAGCCGTATAATTCACCCCTCCACTTT. Its protein product is CASRDKGSEPYNSPLHF.